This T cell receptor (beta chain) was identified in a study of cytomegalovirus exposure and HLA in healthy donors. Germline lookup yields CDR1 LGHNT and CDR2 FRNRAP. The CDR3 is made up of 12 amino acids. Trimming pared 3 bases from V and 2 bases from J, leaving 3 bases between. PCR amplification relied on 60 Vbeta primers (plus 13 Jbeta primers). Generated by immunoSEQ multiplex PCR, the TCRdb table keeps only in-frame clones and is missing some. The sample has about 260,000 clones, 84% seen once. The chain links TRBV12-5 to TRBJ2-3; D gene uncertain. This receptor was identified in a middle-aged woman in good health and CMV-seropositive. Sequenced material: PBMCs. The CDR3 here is CASGFNTDTQYF. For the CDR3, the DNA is TGTGCTAGTGGTTTCAACACAGATACGCAGTATTTT. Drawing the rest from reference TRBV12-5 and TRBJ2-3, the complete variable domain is DARVTQTPRHKVTEMGQEVTMRCQPILGHNTVFWYRQTMMQGLELLAYFRNRAPLDDSGMPKDRFSAEMPDATLATLKIQPSEPRDSAVYFCASGFNTDTQYFGPGTRLTVL.